These 19 T cell receptor beta chains came from one sample sequenced in a study of cytomegalovirus exposure and HLA in healthy donors. Profiling relied on immunoSEQ multiplex PCR, and the TCRdb table lists in-frame clones only, not all of them. The table includes about 360,000 clones, approximately 90% detected once. The sequenced sample consisted of PBMCs. These receptors came from a woman aged 18-35 years in good health and CMV-seronegative.

There are a few counts of this clone. The chain uses TRBV6-4 and TRBJ2-7; 13 bases align to TRBD2. The CDR3 has 15 residues. V gave up 6 bases and J gave up 3 bases; unmatched junction bases: 5. Germline CDR1 is MRHNA and CDR2 is SNTAGT. CDR3 DNA: TGTGCCAGCAGATGGACTAGCGGGGGATTCTACGAGCAGTACTTC. Encoded protein: CASRWTSGGFYEQYF.

The chain recombines TRBV12-5 with TRBJ2-1; 12 bases match TRBD2. The CDR3 totals 15 residues. The germline V gene encodes CDR1 LGHNT and CDR2 FRNRAP. V dropped 5 bases and J dropped 6; count of bases not matched to a gene: 5. CDR3 sequence (DNA): TGTGCTAGTGGTGCTGGACTAGCGGGGTCCAATGAGCAGTTCTTC. It specifies CASGAGLAGSNEQFF.

This chain joins TRBV10-3 and TRBJ1-2, with unresolved D. V lost 5 bases, J lost 6 bases, and 13 bases lay in between. The CDR3 runs 13 residues. Germline lookup yields CDR1 ENHRY and CDR2 SYGVKD. For the CDR3, the DNA is TGTGCCATCAGTCCCACATGGACTAATGGCTACACCTTC. It specifies CAISPTWTNGYTF.

This chain joins TRBV7-9 and TRBJ1-2; D is perhaps TRBD1 (5 bases). The length of the CDR3 is 17 residues. Germline V gene sequence: CDR1 SEHNR, CDR2 FQNEAQ (reference sequence). V dropped 5 bases and J dropped 8 bases, with 27 bases sitting between them. CDR3 sequence (DNA): TGTGCCAGCAGCCTTATTGGGGCCCTACAGACGAAGGGGGGCTACACCTTC. It yields the protein CASSLIGALQTKGGYTF.

The chain is built from TRBV4-1 and TRBJ2-1; 8 bases line up with TRBD2. Germline V gives CDR1 MGHRA, CDR2 YSYEKL. The CDR3 runs 19 residues. The J segment lost 0 bases and the V segment lost 0 bases, leaving 10 bases of the junction unmatched. CDR3 residues: CASSQERASGSSSYNEQFF. Here the CDR3 DNA reads TGCGCCAGCAGCCAAGAGAGGGCTAGCGGGTCGAGCTCCTACAATGAGCAGTTCTTC.

The gene calls are TRBV27 and TRBJ1-3, with 7 positions matching TRBD1. V trimming: 0 bases; J trimming: 4 bases; junction bases outside the gene matches: 3. Per the germline V gene, CDR1 is MNHEY and CDR2 is SMNVEV (reference sequence). This CDR3 comprises 15 residues. This CDR3 reads CASSLSYRGGNTIYF. CDR3 nucleotides: TGTGCCAGCAGTTTATCGTACAGGGGAGGAAACACCATATATTTT.

V and J are TRBV6-1 and TRBJ2-7, with TRBD1 matching over 11 bases. The CDR3 is 16 residues long. The germline V gene encodes CDR1 MNHNS and CDR2 SASEGT. V shed 3 bases, J shed 2 bases, and the junction held 6 bases outside the gene matches. CDR3 sequence (DNA): TGTGCCAGCAGTGATAGGGGGGACAGGGGGACCTACGAGCAGTACTTC. Protein: CASSDRGDRGTYEQYF.

This sequence joins TRBV5-1 and TRBJ1-2; perhaps TRBD1 as D (6 bases). The germline V gene has CDR1 SGHRS and CDR2 YFSETQ. This CDR3 region has 14 residues. V lost 3 bases, J lost 8 bases, and 17 bases lay in between. The CDR3 region is CASSSPKGDAGYTF. The CDR3, as DNA: TGCGCCAGCAGCTCCCCCAAGGGGGATGCCGGCTACACCTTC.

This chain uses TRBV4-1 with TRBJ2-3, with D perhaps TRBD1 (6 bases). Germline-derived CDR1 and CDR2 are MGHRA and YSYEKL. The CDR3 extends over 19 amino acids. Deletions cut 4 bases from V and 6 bases from J, with 29 bases between. DNA of the CDR3: TGCGCCAGCAGCCTCAAGAGGTTCGGACAGACCAGACTCGCGGATACGCAGTATTTT. Its translation is CASSLKRFGQTRLADTQYF.

The chain joins TRBV28 to TRBJ2-7, with TRBD1 matching over 12 bases. The length of the CDR3 is 13 residues. Trimming at V came to 1 base and at J to 12 bases, leaving 4 bases not matched to a gene. Germline CDR1 reads MDHEN; CDR2 reads SYDVKM. The CDR3 nucleotides are TGTGCCAGCAGTTTATCGGGGACAGGGGGCTGGTACTTC. It codes for CASSLSGTGGWYF. The full variable domain, completed using reference TRBV28 and TRBJ2-7, is DVKVTQSSRYLVKRTGEKVFLECVQDMDHENMFWYRQDPGLGLRLIYFSYDVKMKEKGDIPEGYSVSREKKERFSLILESASTNQTSMYLCASSLSGTGGWYFGPGTRLTVT.

V is TRBV28 and J is TRBJ2-5, with 9 positions matching TRBD1. The junction had 8 bases not matched to a gene; V was cut back by 7 bases and J by 2 bases. This CDR3 comprises 15 residues. The germline V gene encodes CDR1 MDHEN and CDR2 SYDVKM. CDR3 DNA sequence: TGTGCCAGCATCATGGGACAGGGTCCTCAAGAGACCCAGTACTTC. Translating gives CASIMGQGPQETQYF.

V usage is TRBV9 and J usage is TRBJ2-7; 10 nucleotides match TRBD2. J was trimmed by 3 bases and V by 0 bases; bases with no gene match: 3. Germline lookup yields CDR1 SGDLS and CDR2 YYNGEE. This CDR3 contains 15 residues. DNA of the CDR3: TGTGCCAGCAGCGTAGGGCTAGCGGGAGACTACGAGCAGTACTTC. Protein product: CASSVGLAGDYEQYF.

Notes on this clone: Other DNA sequences in the sample encode the same CDR3. CDR3 amino acids: CAWSPGIYNEQFF. DNA for the CDR3: TGTGCCTGGAGTCCGGGGATCTACAATGAGCAGTTCTTC. The chain combines TRBV30 with TRBJ2-1, with D perhaps TRBD2 (5 bases). The CDR3 runs 13 residues. Germline CDR1 GTSNPN, CDR2 SVGIG (reference sequence). V dropped 2 bases and J dropped 3 bases, with 8 bases sitting between them.

The V gene is TRBV7-9, the J gene TRBJ2-7; the match to TRBD2 covers 8 bases. The junction had 1 base not matched to a gene; V was cut back by 5 bases and J by 4 bases. Germline values: CDR1 SEHNR, CDR2 FQNEAQ (reference sequence). CDR3 length: 12 amino acids. The CDR3 coding sequence is TGTGCCAGCAGCCAGCGGGGGTACGAGCAGTACTTC. This translates into CASSQRGYEQYF.

CDR3 sequence: CASSASLAGSSTDTQYF. Here the CDR3 DNA reads TGTGCCAGCAGCGCTAGCCTAGCGGGGTCCAGCACAGATACGCAGTATTTT. This sequence joins TRBV4-2 and TRBJ2-3; 9 bases match TRBD2. There are 17 residues in the CDR3. CDR1 and CDR2 (germline): LGHNA, YNFKEQ. V was pared by 5 bases and J by 0 bases, with 9 bases of the junction left unmatched.

With regard to this clone: Other DNA sequences in this specimen translate into the identical CDR3. J is TRBJ2-1 and V is TRBV5-6; D remains ambiguous. The CDR3 runs 13 residues. V lost 2 bases and J lost 8, with 11 bases in between. Germline CDR1 is SGHDT and CDR2 is YYEEEE. The CDR3 protein is CASSFRRVDEQFF. DNA for the CDR3: TGTGCCAGCAGCTTTCGAAGAGTCGATGAGCAGTTCTTC.

The chain couples TRBV4-1 to TRBJ2-1; TRBD1 agrees at 8 bases. This CDR3 has 16 amino acids. J lost 3 bases, V lost 2 bases, and 6 bases had no gene match. Germline V gives CDR1 MGHRA, CDR2 YSYEKL. CDR3 sequence: CASSQPDREVYNEQFF. As DNA, the CDR3 is TGCGCCAGCAGCCAACCGGACAGGGAAGTCTACAATGAGCAGTTCTTC.

The chain links TRBV4-2 to TRBJ2-3; D possibly corresponds to TRBD2 (6 bases). From germline, CDR1 is LGHNA and CDR2 YNFKEQ. With 4 bases removed from V and 1 base from J, the gap between germline ends came to 12 bases. The CDR3 is made up of 15 amino acids. CDR3 bases: TGTGCCAGCAGCCCATTAGGCGGGGGCACAGATACGCAGTATTTT. Protein product: CASSPLGGGTDTQYF.

This clone was detected only once. The chain links TRBV6-5 to TRBJ2-1, with 8 bases aligning to TRBD2. This CDR3 comprises 16 residues. Looked up from germline, CDR1 is MNHEY and CDR2 is SVGAGI. After removal of 3 bases from V and 4 bases from J, the junction contained 8 bases not matched to a gene. The CDR3 region has the DNA TGTGCCAGCAGTTATTCCACGGGAGGGATATACAATGAGCAGTTCTTC. This translates into CASSYSTGGIYNEQFF.